Included here is one T cell receptor (beta chain) sequence, with context. In the source study's methods: For nucleated cells, counts were estimated from reference gene primer amplification. The repertoire was sequenced with immunoSEQ multiplex PCR; TCRdb's copy has only in-frame clones and lacks some. Clone size and V and J calls were adopted from that table, with D and trimming inferred from the DNA. The sample has 90,000 to 120,000 clones; roughly 80% are singletons. These data come from a study of blood T cell repertoires in COVID-19. The sequence was collected from a human donor in a cohort sampled during active COVID-19. Sequencing was done on a sample of peripheral blood.

The CDR3 loop is CASSIIRGGANGKLFF. DNA of the CDR3: TGTGCCAGTAGTATAATACGTGGGGGGGCTAACGGAAAACTGTTTTTT. The V and J genes are TRBV19 and TRBJ1-4; possibly TRBD1 for D (6 bases). The CDR3 has 16 amino acids. CDR1 and CDR2 from the germline V gene are LNHDA and SQIVND (reference sequence). Trimming shortened V by 2 bases and J by 10 bases, and 20 bases separated the two germline ends.